This T cell receptor beta chain was sequenced for a study of cytomegalovirus exposure and HLA in healthy donors. General observations from the study: A few V segments could not be told apart, such as TRBV6-2 and TRBV6-3, and were left out. In a later analysis, at a false discovery rate of 0.05, fewer than 20,000 TCR beta sequences matched HLA alleles. In a later analysis, HLA-associated beta chains showed higher expansion and lower generation probabilities than comparable chains.

Germline CDR1 is SGHAT and CDR2 is FQDESV (reference sequence). Trimming cost V 0 bases and J 6 bases; bases outside gene matches: 3. CDR3 length: 15 amino acids. PCR primers comprised 60 Vbeta and 13 Jbeta primers. Libraries were prepared by immunoSEQ multiplex PCR; TCRdb keeps only in-frame clonotypes and omits some of them. The top ten hold 1.5% to 2% of the sample, which has some 150,000 clones, around 75% seen once. For this clone: Its antigen is as yet unknown.

The chain combines TRBV11-1 with TRBJ2-1, with TRBD1 matching over 9 bases. Sequencing was performed on PBMCs. This sequence originates from a woman aged 40 to 50 in good health and CMV-seronegative. The CDR3 region is CASSLAGTGSNEQFF. As DNA, the CDR3 is TGTGCCAGCAGCTTAGCCGGGACAGGGTCCAATGAGCAGTTCTTC. Variable domain in full (rest from reference TRBV11-1 and TRBJ2-1): EAEVAQSPRYKITEKSQAVAFWCDPISGHATLYWYRQILGQGPELLVQFQDESVVDDSQLPKDRFSAERLKGVDSTLKIQPAELGDSAMYLCASSLAGTGSNEQFFGPGTRLTVL.